This TCR beta chain appears in the sequencing data of a study of blood T cell repertoires in COVID-19 (dated by TCRdb to between 2020 and 2021). Looking at the study overall: Collaborator samples came from the United States, Italy and Spain and covered acute and convalescent phases of COVID-19. The material from the prospective study consisted of cDNA or gDNA derived from T cells, B-cell-depleted T cells, or PBMCs. The dataset comprised deeply sampled blood TCRbeta repertoires from subjects exposed to, actively infected with, or recovered from COVID-19. The repertoires were released in a freely available public database meant as a resource for research on the immune response to SARS-CoV-2. The samples were drawn from two sources: the first 160 participants of the ongoing ImmuneRACE study, and fewer than 1,500 subjects contributed by 6 global collaborators. A de-identified subject ID, COVID-19 status, age in years and sex were almost always included in the sample metadata. Where available, HLA class I and class II types were taken from metadata supplied by the sample provider and were not determined by assay-based typing. Broader findings and caveats from the paper: How much clinical and demographic metadata was included differed by source and by participant, and the metadata was provided uncurated.

One collaborating source in Seattle enrolled patients while the patients were actively infected and followed the patients over time throughout the course of disease. Collaborating institutions collected whole blood in K2EDTA tubes following their own protocols. For TCRbeta analysis, collaborator samples were shipped as frozen whole blood, as isolated PBMCs, or as DNA extracted from either sample type. TCRbeta CDR3 regions were amplified from genomic DNA by means of the immunoSEQ Assay, a bias-controlled multiplex PCR. On the study's bioinformatics: The number of nucleated cells in each sample was estimated by amplification of reference gene primers within the assay. Sequence reads were collapsed and filtered to measure the absolute abundance of every unique TCRbeta CDR3 rearrangement. For each sample, productive Simpson clonality was calculated by taking the square root of Simpson's diversity index across productive rearrangements. TCRdb took this table from immuneACCESS and kept in-frame rearrangements with V and J called. Such tables lack part of the clones; where checked against another copy, unresolved V genes explain under half of the gap, and the rest is unexplained. V, J and clone size are those of that table, while D and trimming were read from the DNA. The sample table records around 100,000 clones; 80% to 90% of these occur just once. 4% to 6% of the sample comes from the top ten.

With regard to this clone: No cognate antigen has been identified for it. No base quality values were provided; no much bigger clone lies one nucleotide off.

For CDR1 and CDR2, the germline V gene lists ENHRY and SYGVKD. V sheds 3 bases and J sheds 5 bases, leaving 7 bases between their ends. The CDR3, from cysteine to phenylalanine, totals 12 residues. Only the CDR3 portion is preserved as DNA: 36 bases, with reading frame beginning at the first base. The sample comprised peripheral blood. The sequence came from a man aged 80 or over with COVID-19, enrolled during active disease. The chain is made from TRBV10-3 and TRBJ2-5, with the D gene not clear enough to name. The CDR3 protein: CAISDFRETQYF. The DNA sequence is given as TGTGCCATCAGTGACTTTCGGGAGACCCAGTACTTC.